These 30 T cell receptor beta chains came from one sample sequenced in a study of cytomegalovirus exposure and HLA in healthy donors. Method: immunoSEQ multiplex PCR; TCRdb's copy keeps in-frame clones and lacks some. The table records tens of thousands of clones, approximately 90% of them present only once. The source material was PBMCs. The receptors come from a woman younger than 30 in good health and CMV-seropositive.

The chain has TRBV5-1 and TRBJ2-2; D may be TRBD1 (5 bases). This CDR3 is built from 13 residues. Germline CDR1 reads SGHRS; CDR2 reads YFSETQ. Between the trimmed V and J ends, which lost 2 bases and 4 bases, there was a span of 6 bases. CDR3 protein: CASSFQGTGELFF. CDR3 bases: TGCGCCAGCAGCTTTCAGGGCACCGGGGAGCTGTTTTTT.

This rearrangement joins TRBV2 to TRBJ2-5, with 7 bases identical to TRBD2. The CDR3 runs 14 residues. V shed 3 bases, J shed 5 bases, and the junction held 6 bases outside the gene matches. Germline loops: CDR1 SNHLY, CDR2 FYNNEI. CDR3 sequence (DNA): TGTGCCAGCAGTGATCTGGGGCGGGGGGAGACCCAGTACTTC. Amino acid sequence: CASSDLGRGETQYF.

The V call is TRBV19, the J call TRBJ2-2, with a tentative D call TRBD2 (6 bases). The V end lost 9 bases, the J end lost 2 bases, and 16 bases lay between the germline ends. Germline lookup yields CDR1 LNHDA and CDR2 SQIVND (reference sequence). The CDR3 loop spans 15 amino acids. The CDR3, as DNA: TGTGCCAGACATCGGGAGACTGTCAACACCGGGGAGCTGTTTTTT. Protein product: CARHRETVNTGELFF.

The V and J genes are TRBV6-1 and TRBJ2-1, with 13 bases lining up with TRBD2. Germline CDR1 reads MNHNS; CDR2 reads SASEGT. V trimming: 4 bases; J trimming: 6 bases; junction bases outside the gene matches: 6. The CDR3 sequence is 16 residues long. CDR3 coding DNA: TGTGCCAGCAGTGTACTAGCGGGAGGGTGGGGCAATGAGCAGTTCTTC. Its protein product is CASSVLAGGWGNEQFF.

This chain links TRBV28 with TRBJ2-5; 7 bases fit TRBD2. The CDR3 has 16 residues. Germline assignment: CDR1 MDHEN and CDR2 SYDVKM. Germline trimming cut 5 bases from V and 5 bases from J; bases unmatched to any gene: 14. The CDR3 sequence is CASSPRGEGAAETQYF. CDR3 nucleotide sequence: TGTGCCAGCAGTCCCCGGGGGGAGGGCGCCGCCGAGACCCAGTACTTC.

On this clone: Other DNA sequences in the same sample also yield this CDR3. This rearrangement joins TRBV27 to TRBJ1-3, with D unclear. The germline V gene encodes CDR1 MNHEY and CDR2 SMNVEV (reference sequence). The V end was cut by 3 bases, the J end by 0 bases, with 3 bases between. The CDR3 length is 13 residues. The CDR3 here is CASSFSSGNTIYF. The CDR3 DNA reads TGTGCCAGCAGTTTCTCCTCTGGAAACACCATATATTTT.

The chain carries TRBV5-1 and TRBJ2-7; D gene uncertain. The CDR3 covers 12 residues. V was pared by 1 base and J by 1 base, with 3 bases between. The germline V gene encodes CDR1 SGHRS and CDR2 YFSETQ. The CDR3 DNA sequence: TGCGCCAGCAGCTTGTCGTCCTACGAGCAGTACTTC. Protein: CASSLSSYEQYF.

The chain links TRBV6-5 to TRBJ1-3; unclear D gene. This CDR3 region has 15 residues. The V end was cut by 3 bases, the J end by 0 bases, with 9 bases between. CDR1 and CDR2 from the germline V gene are MNHEY and SVGAGI. CDR3 loop: CASSYSVSSGNTIYF. The CDR3 region has the DNA TGTGCCAGCAGTTATTCAGTGTCCTCTGGAAACACCATATATTTT.

The rearrangement links TRBV5-4 to TRBJ1-5; 8 bases are shared with TRBD1. Trimming removed 0 bases from V and 1 base from J; junction bases left unmatched: 0. This CDR3 has 15 amino acids. CDR1 and CDR2 from the germline V gene are SGHNT and YYREEE (reference sequence). Here the CDR3 reads CASSLGTGSNQPQHF. The CDR3 DNA reads TGTGCCAGCAGCTTGGGGACAGGGAGCAATCAGCCCCAGCATTTT. Using reference TRBV5-4 and TRBJ1-5 for the parts outside the CDR3, the full variable domain is ETGVTQSPTHLIKTRGQQVTLRCSSQSGHNTVSWYQQALGQGPQFIFQYYREEENGRGNFPPRFSGLQFPNYSSELNVNALELDDSALYLCASSLGTGSNQPQHFGDGTRLSIL.

The J gene is TRBJ2-2, the V gene TRBV19; a weak D match, TRBD1 (5 bases). The CDR3 spans 15 residues. Deletions cut 7 bases from V and 4 bases from J, with 16 bases between. Looked up from germline, CDR1 is LNHDA and CDR2 is SQIVND (reference sequence). This CDR3 reads CASKNGQNPTGELFF. The CDR3 coding sequence is TGTGCCAGTAAAAACGGACAAAATCCCACCGGGGAGCTGTTTTTT.

CDR3 amino acids: CASSPRTSPGQSFGNQPQHF. CDR3 coding DNA: TGTGCCAGCAGCCCACGGACCTCACCGGGACAGAGCTTTGGAAATCAGCCCCAGCATTTT. V is TRBV2 and J is TRBJ1-5, with 7 positions matching TRBD1. The CDR3 is made up of 20 amino acids. CDR1 is SNHLY, CDR2 FYNNEI, per germline. V shed 6 bases, J shed 4 bases, and the junction held 24 bases outside the gene matches.

The chain recombines TRBV7-2 with TRBJ2-7, with 7 bases that match TRBD2. There are 13 residues in the CDR3. Per germline, CDR1 SGHTA and CDR2 FQGNSA. The V and J ends lost 3 bases and 4 bases, in that order; junction bases with no gene match: 3. This CDR3 is CASSFTGGYEQYF. The CDR3 DNA is TGTGCCAGCAGCTTTACGGGGGGATACGAGCAGTACTTC.

The DNA of the CDR3 is TGTGCCAGCAGCGTAGAGGGGCGCGGTGGAGGGTCGAATGAGCAGTTCTTC. Translated: CASSVEGRGGGSNEQFF. The chain recombines TRBV9 with TRBJ2-1, with D possibly matching TRBD2 (6 bases). V shed 0 bases and J shed 7 bases, with 20 bases lying between them. From germline, CDR1 is SGDLS and CDR2 YYNGEE. The CDR3 is 17 residues long.

V usage is TRBV30 and J usage is TRBJ2-2; no clear D. Per germline, CDR1 GTSNPN and CDR2 SVGIG (reference sequence). Deletions cut 4 bases from V and 4 bases from J, with 4 bases between. The CDR3 length is 11 residues. The CDR3 DNA reads as TGTGCCTGGACCTCCACCGGGGAGCTGTTTTTT. Protein product: CAWTSTGELFF.

This chain uses TRBV30 with TRBJ2-5; weak D call: TRBD2 (6 bases). CDR1 is GTSNPN, CDR2 SVGIG, per germline (reference sequence). There are 12 residues in the CDR3. The V and J ends lost 4 bases and 5 bases respectively, with 11 bases between them. CDR3 sequence reads: CAWNSEGETQYF. DNA of the CDR3: TGTGCCTGGAACTCGGAGGGGGAGACCCAGTACTTC.

The chain is built from TRBV2 and TRBJ2-6; D not certain. Germline lookup yields CDR1 SNHLY and CDR2 FYNNEI. V lost 6 bases and J lost 0, with 9 bases in between. This CDR3 is 15 amino acids long. The chain's CDR3 is CASRVDNSGANVLTF. CDR3 sequence (DNA): TGTGCCAGCAGGGTTGACAACTCTGGGGCCAACGTCCTGACTTTC.

About this clone itself: Distinct nucleotide sequences in the sample also encode this CDR3. This chain uses TRBV9 with TRBJ2-1; no firm D call. The CDR3 runs 15 residues. Trimming removed 0 bases at V and 5 bases at J, with 12 bases between. Germline V gives CDR1 SGDLS, CDR2 YYNGEE. The CDR3 DNA reads as TGTGCCAGCAGCGTAGCAGGTGCACCCAACAATGAGCAGTTCTTC. The encoded protein is CASSVAGAPNNEQFF.

The chain combines TRBV30 with TRBJ1-3, with D perhaps TRBD1 (6 bases). The ends were cut back, 6 bases at V and 5 bases at J, with 14 bases in the middle. Looked up from germline, CDR1 is GTSNPN and CDR2 is SVGIG (reference sequence). The length of the CDR3 is 13 residues. CDR3 nucleotides: TGTGCCTGCCAGCAGGGGCCGAGAAACACCATATATTTT. Protein product: CACQQGPRNTIYF.

The rearrangement joins TRBV6-1 to TRBJ1-5; weak D call: TRBD1 (5 bases). V gave up 8 bases and J gave up 5 bases, with 10 bases separating them. The CDR3 runs to 12 residues. CDR1 MNHNS and CDR2 SASEGT come from the germline V gene. The CDR3 spells CASGDWDQPQHF. Here the CDR3 DNA reads TGTGCCAGCGGGGACTGGGATCAGCCCCAGCATTTT.

This clone appeared once. V usage is TRBV12-5 and J usage is TRBJ1-3; 7 bases are shared with TRBD1. V shed 7 bases and J 0 bases; nucleotides not matched to a gene: 9. Germline CDR1 reads LGHNT; CDR2 reads FRNRAP. This CDR3 spans 16 amino acids. The CDR3 here is CASDGGDSVSGNTIYF. As DNA, the CDR3 is TGTGCTAGTGACGGTGGGGACAGCGTCTCTGGAAACACCATATATTTT.

The J gene is TRBJ2-5, the V gene TRBV19; TRBD1 aligns across 9 bases. CDR3 length: 14 amino acids. CDR1 and CDR2 from the germline V gene are LNHDA and SQIVND (reference sequence). Trimming took 4 bases from V and 5 from J; bases not matched to a gene: 5. CDR3 DNA: TGTGCCAGTAGTACAACAGGGGGCTTGGAGACCCAGTACTTC. This gives the protein CASSTTGGLETQYF.

The rearrangement links TRBV5-5 to TRBJ1-5, with D tentatively TRBD1 (5 bases). Germline values: CDR1 SGHKS, CDR2 YYEKEE (reference sequence). The CDR3 loop spans 13 amino acids. V was cut by 5 bases and J by 3 bases, with 9 bases left in between. The CDR3 coding sequence is TGTGCCAGCAGGGGGCAGGACAATCAGCCCCAGCATTTT. It codes for CASRGQDNQPQHF.

The V gene is TRBV15, the J gene TRBJ2-1, with TRBD2 as a possible D gene (6 bases). The CDR3 runs 15 residues. The germline V and J ends were trimmed by 0 bases and 4 bases, with 10 bases remaining between them. Germline V lookup: CDR1 LNHNV, CDR2 YYDKDF (reference sequence). The chain's CDR3 is CATSREPGGYNEQFF. For the CDR3, the DNA is TGTGCCACCAGCAGAGAACCCGGGGGATACAATGAGCAGTTCTTC.

Only a few counts were recorded for this clone. The chain uses TRBV28 and TRBJ2-7, with D maybe TRBD2 (5 bases). The germline CDR1 and CDR2 sequences are MDHEN and SYDVKM. Trimming removed 1 base from V and 3 bases from J, with 10 bases in between. CDR3 length equals 14 residues. The CDR3 is CASSLSHGIYEQYF. The DNA for the CDR3 is TGTGCCAGCAGTTTATCCCACGGGATCTACGAGCAGTACTTC.

This clone is labeled large (0.1 to 1%). The rearrangement uses TRBV6-4 and TRBJ2-2; a possible D gene is TRBD1 (6 bases). V lost 2 bases and J lost 1, with 8 bases in between. Germline CDR1 and CDR2: MRHNA and SNTAGT. The CDR3 spans 15 residues. The CDR3 coding sequence is TGTGCCAGCAGTGACCCGGGACAGAACACCGGGGAGCTGTTTTTT. Its translation: CASSDPGQNTGELFF.

J is TRBJ2-1 and V is TRBV27, with 14 bases lining up with TRBD2. This CDR3 is built from 16 residues. In germline, CDR1 is MNHEY, CDR2 SMNVEV (reference sequence). The V segment lost 6 bases and the J segment 6 bases; nucleotides outside the gene matches: 7. Written as DNA, the CDR3 is TGTGCCAGCAGCGCGGGACTAGCGGGGGCCCTCAATGAGCAGTTCTTC. Amino acids: CASSAGLAGALNEQFF.

The J gene is TRBJ1-4, the V gene TRBV7-9, with D possibly TRBD1 on 5 matching bases. This CDR3 has 16 amino acids. V dropped 6 bases and J dropped 0 bases, with 14 bases sitting between them. Per the germline V gene, CDR1 is SEHNR and CDR2 is FQNEAQ (reference sequence). The DNA for the CDR3 is TGTGCCAGCAGTTTCTTTGACAGCGCAACTAATGAAAAACTGTTTTTT. Its translation: CASSFFDSATNEKLFF.

The J gene is TRBJ2-5, the V gene TRBV7-8; 7 bases agree with TRBD2. Unmatched junction bases numbered 13, after V lost 1 base and J lost 5 bases. This CDR3 is 17 amino acids long. Germline V CDR1 and CDR2: SGHVS, FQNEAQ. CDR3 sequence reads: CASSLVAGERFLETQYF. CDR3 nucleotides: TGTGCCAGCAGCTTAGTGGCGGGGGAGAGGTTTCTGGAGACCCAGTACTTC.

This chain links TRBV29-1 with TRBJ1-2; no clear D. This CDR3 has 14 amino acids. Trimming left V 4 bases short and J 5 bases short, with 17 bases between. Per germline, CDR1 SQVTM and CDR2 ANQGSEA. CDR3 bases: TGCAGCGTTGCTTCAGGCCGAGTTGGGTATGGCTACACCTTC. It yields the protein CSVASGRVGYGYTF.

The chain uses TRBV2 and TRBJ2-7; 7 positions match TRBD2. Trimming removed 9 bases from V and 3 bases from J; junction bases left unmatched: 14. Germline V gene data show CDR1 as SNHLY and CDR2 as FYNNEI. This CDR3 is built from 15 residues. DNA of the CDR3: TGTGCCAGTGTAGGTTTTCGGGGGGTTAACTACGAGCAGTACTTC. As protein: CASVGFRGVNYEQYF. Full variable domain (outside the CDR3, taken from reference TRBV2 and TRBJ2-7): EPEVTQTPSHQVTQMGQEVILRCVPISNHLYFYWYRQILGQKVEFLVSFYNNEISEKSEIFDDQFSVERPDGSNFTLKIRSTKLEDSAMYFCASVGFRGVNYEQYFGPGTRLTVT.